The clone carrying this TCR beta chain was detected only a few times. Its target is unknown. Germline assignment: CDR1 SGHRS and CDR2 YFSETQ. V gave up 6 bases and J gave up 0 bases, with 17 bases separating them. The CDR3 spans 16 residues. This entry is derived from a study of identical twins. Through template switching, a universal primer site was introduced, and the cDNA contained unique molecular identifiers. From the 5' RACE reads, TCRdb called clonotypes with MiXCR, one entry per CDR3 protein. The table includes 700,000 or so distinct CDR3 sequences, about 9.4% detected once. General study findings and limits: Among monozygotic twins, out-of-frame TCR alpha sharing exceeded what models predicted. With beta out-of-frame sequences, excess sharing by twins was weaker.

This sample was also put to use in a study of yellow fever vaccine responses in identical twins. From that second work: Reportedly, the T cell response mounted by twins to vaccine seemed partly convergent, partly personalized.

The source of this sequence is a woman between 18 and 29 years old in good health. Sequencing was done on a sample of PBMCs. The V gene is TRBV5-1, the J gene TRBJ2-3; the D call may be TRBD1 or TRBD2 (6 bases each). The CDR3 region has the DNA TGCGCCAGCAACATGATGACGGGGGCCAGCACAGATACGCAGTATTTT. Residues: CASNMMTGASTDTQYF.